The T cell receptor (beta chain) under discussion was sequenced for a study of shared clonotypes between healthy human individuals (dated by TCRdb to the early 2020s). For the wider study: Three men and a couple of women, aged 18 to 49 years, made up the cohort. For each donor, CD4 naive and CD4 memory were each run on three plates, CD8 naive on two plates, and CD8 memory on one plate. To estimate repertoire size and how much clonotype sharing occurs between individuals, the study deeply sequenced the blood TCR repertoires of several healthy adults. To increase sequencing depth and limit assay-specific biases, TCR repertoire library preparation and sequencing were carried out by different laboratories using diverse techniques. Leukapheresis yielded between about 0.94 and 10 billion PBMCs per donor. What the authors observed across the whole study: Only blood was sampled, and tissue TCR repertoires likely differ from those in blood. Higher generation probabilities were observed for clonotypes shared by all four sorted-subset donors than for non-shared clonotypes. Naive subsets generally had larger estimated clonotype richness than memory subsets did. Even with the large sequencing depth, rarefaction of the sorted-subset datasets indicated that sequencing was incomplete. The genetic and exposure-history diversity represented was limited by the small number of donors. Based on pairwise subsampling, the degree of clonotype sharing among donors was expected to be affected by sequencing depth. Sharing across several donors was observed for approximately 4.6% of naive CD4, less than 4% of naive CD8, 2% to 2.5% of memory CD4, and about 0.38% of memory CD8 clonotypes.

CDR1 and CDR2 were assigned from the germline V gene as SGHDN and FVKESK. The cysteine opens and the phenylalanine closes a CDR3 of 15 amino acids. Only the CDR3 DNA is retained, 45 bases long and in frame from the first base. V loses 1 base of germline sequence and J loses 2 bases, and the interval between the two ends is 10 bases. Using the deep immunoSEQ assay, TCR CDR3 regions were amplified from genomic DNA by multiplex PCR. For each cell subset, the extracted genomic DNA was distributed evenly across all wells of several immunoSEQ 96-well plates, and each plate served as one replicate. For sorted subsets, approximately 210 ng of genomic DNA, equivalent to some 30,000 T cell genomes, went into each replicate PCR. Purified libraries were quantified with a Qubit 3.0 fluorometer, sized on a Bioanalyzer 2100, and re-quantified with the KAPA Library Quantification kit. Every immunoSEQ 96-well plate was sequenced on a separate single-read 150-cycle Illumina NextSeq 550 flow cell. The published analysis was carried out like this. Because the immunoSEQ output included only junctional sequences and no quality scores, the filtering could not be the same as the filtering used for full-length reads. To assign V/J genes and CDR3, sequences were annotated using PyIR, a Python wrapper for IgBLAST v1.9, with IMGT germline references. Reads were removed for weak V/J assignments (E-value above 1e-6), missing CDR3, stop codons, out-of-frame junctions, or ambiguous translated residues. V3J clonotypes were defined by identical inferred V gene, J gene, and CDR3 amino acid sequence. To compute the percentage overlap between repertoires, the number of shared unique clonotypes was divided by the size of the smaller repertoire. RTK rarefaction, the Chao1 estimator, and Recon v2.1 estimates of unobserved clonotypes were used to assess repertoire richness. Generation probabilities were computed with OLGA for all TCRbeta clonotypes obtained by the gDNA method from several donors. TCRdb limited this immuneACCESS table to in-frame rearrangements with V and J called. A share of clones is missing; checked studies link under half to unresolved V genes, and the rest is unexplained. That table is the source of V, J and clone size, and D and trimming were worked out from the DNA. Here the sample has some 1.5 million clones; approximately 98% occur a single time. About 0.42% of the sample is held by the ten biggest clonotypes.

Healthy HIV-negative adults with no recently reported acute infections or vaccinations were included as donors. All donors were Caucasian adults living in Nashville, Tennessee, USA. CD4+ T cells were enriched by magnetic negative selection; naive cells were then positively selected on CD45RA, and the negative fraction formed the memory subset. Blood was collected by leukapheresis, and PBMCs were isolated by Ficoll-Histopaque density gradient centrifugation and then cryopreserved in liquid nitrogen vapor phase. Purity and quantity of every magnetically sorted T cell population were checked by analytical flow cytometry. Genomic DNA was isolated from each sorted fraction and quantified by UV absorbance on a Nanodrop 2000c. Worth noting for this clone: The antigen this receptor binds is unknown. Qualities for individual bases were not recorded, and no much larger clone is one base off.

Sequencing input: naive CD4+ T cells sorted from blood. Explained via the paper, the cell subset or site label denotes: CD45RA+ positively selected. The sequence links TRBV14 to TRBJ2-3, with the D segment identity uncertain. The TCR comes from a man aged 30-40 years in good health. The CDR3 has the sequence CASSQAAPITDTQYF. The DNA reads TGTGCCAGCAGCCAAGCCGCTCCGATCACAGATACGCAGTATTTT.